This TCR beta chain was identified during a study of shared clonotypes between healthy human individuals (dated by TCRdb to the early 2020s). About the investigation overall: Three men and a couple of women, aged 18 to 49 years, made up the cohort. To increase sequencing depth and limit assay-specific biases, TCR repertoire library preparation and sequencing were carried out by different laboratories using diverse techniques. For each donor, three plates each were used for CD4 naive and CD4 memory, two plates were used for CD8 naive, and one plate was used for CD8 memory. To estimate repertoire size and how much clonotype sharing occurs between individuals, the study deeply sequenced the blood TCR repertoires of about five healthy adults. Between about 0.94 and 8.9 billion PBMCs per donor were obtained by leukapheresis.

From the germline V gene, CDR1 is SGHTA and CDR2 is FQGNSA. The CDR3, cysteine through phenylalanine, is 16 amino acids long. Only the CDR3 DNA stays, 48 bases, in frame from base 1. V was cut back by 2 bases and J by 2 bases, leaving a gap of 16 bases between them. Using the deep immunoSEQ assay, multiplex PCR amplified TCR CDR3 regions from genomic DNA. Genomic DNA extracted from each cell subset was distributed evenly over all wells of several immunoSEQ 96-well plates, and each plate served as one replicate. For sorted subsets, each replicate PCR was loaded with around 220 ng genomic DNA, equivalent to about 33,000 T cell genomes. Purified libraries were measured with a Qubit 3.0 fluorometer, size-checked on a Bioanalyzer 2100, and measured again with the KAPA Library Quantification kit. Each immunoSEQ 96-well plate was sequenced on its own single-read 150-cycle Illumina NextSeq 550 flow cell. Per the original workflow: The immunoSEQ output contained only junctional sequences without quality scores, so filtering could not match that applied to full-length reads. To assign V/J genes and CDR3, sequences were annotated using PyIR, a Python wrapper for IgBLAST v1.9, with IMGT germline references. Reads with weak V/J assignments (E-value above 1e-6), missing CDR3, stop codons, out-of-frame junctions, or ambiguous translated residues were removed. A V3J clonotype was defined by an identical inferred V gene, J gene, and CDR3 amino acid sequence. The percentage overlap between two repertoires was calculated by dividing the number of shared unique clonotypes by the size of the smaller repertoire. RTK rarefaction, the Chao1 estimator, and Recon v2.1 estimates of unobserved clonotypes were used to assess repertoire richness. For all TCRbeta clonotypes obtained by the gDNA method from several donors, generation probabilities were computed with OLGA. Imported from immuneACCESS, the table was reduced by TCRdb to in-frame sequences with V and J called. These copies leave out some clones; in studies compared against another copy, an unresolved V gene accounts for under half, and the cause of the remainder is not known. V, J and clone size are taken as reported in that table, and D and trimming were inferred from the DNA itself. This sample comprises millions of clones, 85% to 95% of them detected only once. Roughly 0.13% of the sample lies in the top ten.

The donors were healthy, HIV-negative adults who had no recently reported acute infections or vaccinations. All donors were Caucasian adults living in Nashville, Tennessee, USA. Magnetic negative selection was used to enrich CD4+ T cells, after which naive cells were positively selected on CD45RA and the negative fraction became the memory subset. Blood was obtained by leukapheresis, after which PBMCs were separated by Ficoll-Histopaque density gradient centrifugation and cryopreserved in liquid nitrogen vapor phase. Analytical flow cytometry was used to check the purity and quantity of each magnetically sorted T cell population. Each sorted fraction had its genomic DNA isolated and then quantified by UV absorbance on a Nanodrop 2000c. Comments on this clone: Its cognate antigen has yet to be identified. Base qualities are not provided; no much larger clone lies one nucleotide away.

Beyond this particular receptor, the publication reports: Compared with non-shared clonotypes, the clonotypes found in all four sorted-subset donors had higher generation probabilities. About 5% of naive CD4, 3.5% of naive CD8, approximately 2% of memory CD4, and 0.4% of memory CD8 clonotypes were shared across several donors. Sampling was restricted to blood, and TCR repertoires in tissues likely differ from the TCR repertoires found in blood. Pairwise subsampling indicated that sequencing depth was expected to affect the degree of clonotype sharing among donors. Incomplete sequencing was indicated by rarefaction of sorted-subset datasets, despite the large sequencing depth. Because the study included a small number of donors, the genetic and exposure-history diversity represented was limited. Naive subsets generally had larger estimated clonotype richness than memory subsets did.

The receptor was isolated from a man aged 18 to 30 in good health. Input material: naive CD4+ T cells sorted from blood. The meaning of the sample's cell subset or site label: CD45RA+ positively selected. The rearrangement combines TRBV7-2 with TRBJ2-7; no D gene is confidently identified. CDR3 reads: CASSLKNSYLTYEQYF. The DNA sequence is TGTGCCAGCAGCTTAAAAAACTCCTATCTTACCTACGAGCAGTACTTC.